The 12 T cell receptor beta chains given below trace back to one sample, sequenced in a study of long-term antiretroviral therapy in people with HIV. At the survey level, the v3.0 immunoSEQ assay was run. The assay was immunoSEQ multiplex PCR, and TCRdb's table has in-frame clones only and misses some. The sample lists more than 20,000 clones; under 90% were seen once. Source: unsorted PBMCs, taken 2.4 years after starting antiretroviral therapy. These receptors were obtained from a man aged 35 to 55 with HIV.

CDR3 nucleotides: TGTGCCGGTCGGACAGGGGGGAATGAGCAGTTCTTC. Its protein product is CAGRTGGNEQFF. This chain uses TRBV7-9 with TRBJ2-1, with 10 bases that match TRBD1. CDR3 size: 12 residues. Germline loops: CDR1 SEHNR, CDR2 FQNEAQ (reference sequence). V lost 11 bases and J lost 7; bases outside the gene matches: 5.

V gene TRBV21-1 combines with J gene TRBJ2-2; the DNA was not used to check the table's D call, TRBD2. TRBV21-1 counts as a pseudogene. This CDR3 contains 15 residues. DNA for the CDR3: TGTGCCAGCATTCAGACTGGCCAGAACACCGGGGAGCTGTTTTTT. As protein: CASIQTGQNTGELFF.

The J gene is TRBJ2-2, the V gene TRBV6-6; 10 bases fit TRBD2. Unmatched junction bases numbered 7, after V lost 5 bases and J lost 4 bases. Germline-derived CDR1 and CDR2 are MNHNY and SVGAGI (reference sequence). This CDR3 contains 16 residues. CDR3 bases: TGTGCCAGCAGTGGTGGACTAGCGGAGGGCACCGGGGAGCTGTTTTTT. Translated: CASSGGLAEGTGELFF.

The CDR3, as DNA: TGTGCCAGTATCGAGACAGGGGAAGTCGCTGAAGCTTTCTTT. This encodes CASIETGEVAEAFF. The V call is TRBV19, the J call TRBJ1-1, with 8 bases lining up with TRBD1. The germline gives CDR1 LNHDA, CDR2 SQIVND (reference sequence). The CDR3 extends over 14 amino acids. Trimming at V came to 7 bases and at J to 6 bases, leaving 10 bases not matched to a gene.

V usage is TRBV28 and J usage is TRBJ2-3; D gene uncertain. Germline V gene sequence: CDR1 MDHEN, CDR2 SYDVKM. The germline V and J ends were trimmed by 11 bases and 1 base, with 16 bases remaining between them. The length of the CDR3 is 14 residues. The CDR3 DNA follows: TGTGCCGGTCAGTCCTTGACGGGCACAGATACGCAGTATTTT. This encodes CAGQSLTGTDTQYF.

The genes are TRBV4-1 and TRBJ2-3; 9 bases align to TRBD2. Germline CDR1 MGHRA, CDR2 YSYEKL. This CDR3 spans 18 amino acids. Trimming cost V 2 bases and J 0 bases; bases outside gene matches: 9. CDR3 nucleotide sequence: TGCGCCAGCAGCCAATTGGAGCTAGCGGGGACTAGCACAGATACGCAGTATTTT. Its translation: CASSQLELAGTSTDTQYF.

The chain links TRBV10-3 to TRBJ1-2; TRBD1 matches 9 bases. CDR3 length: 19 amino acids. CDR1 is ENHRY, CDR2 SYGVKD, per germline. The V and J ends lost 0 bases and 3 bases, in that order; junction bases with no gene match: 14. CDR3 sequence reads: CAISESGGTGRSDYYGYTF. The CDR3 nucleotides are TGTGCCATCAGTGAGTCAGGCGGGACAGGGAGGAGCGATTACTATGGCTACACCTTC.

The V call is TRBV10-2, the J call TRBJ2-7; D is possibly TRBD2 (5 bases). V lost 8 bases and J lost 5, with 22 bases in between. The CDR3 loop spans 15 amino acids. Looked up from germline, CDR1 is WSHSY and CDR2 is SAAADI. This CDR3 reads CASVAVLAPSDEQYF. The CDR3 bases are TGCGCCAGCGTTGCCGTCCTAGCCCCCTCGGACGAGCAGTACTTC.

V and J are TRBV5-1 and TRBJ1-2, with D possibly being TRBD1 (6 bases). Deletions cut 4 bases from V and 7 bases from J, with 11 bases between. CDR1 and CDR2 (germline): SGHRS, YFSETQ. CDR3 size: 12 residues. The CDR3 DNA reads as TGCGCCAGCAGCCCCTCGGGGGCTGGCTACACCTTC. Amino acids: CASSPSGAGYTF.

This chain uses TRBV7-9 with TRBJ1-4; no firm D call. The germline V gene encodes CDR1 SEHNR and CDR2 FQNEAQ (reference sequence). This CDR3 spans 12 amino acids. Trimming stripped 3 bases from V and 7 bases from J, with 6 bases between. The CDR3 nucleotides read TGTGCCAGCAGCTTGTCTACTGAAAAACTGTTTTTT. Its translation: CASSLSTEKLFF.

This chain uses TRBV7-9 with TRBJ1-6, with TRBD1 as a possible D gene (5 bases). CDR1 is SEHNR and CDR2 is FQNEAQ in the germline V gene (reference sequence). Trimming took off 5 bases at V and 5 bases at J, with 16 bases between the two ends. This CDR3 is 16 amino acids long. The CDR3 region is CASSPGAGFDNSPLHF. The CDR3 nucleotides are TGTGCCAGCAGCCCCGGGGCAGGGTTCGATAATTCACCCCTCCACTTT.

This clone was seen only once. The rearrangement links TRBV9 to TRBJ2-3; maybe TRBD2 (6 bases). From germline, CDR1 is SGDLS and CDR2 YYNGEE. The CDR3 length is 13 residues. Trimming pared 7 bases from V and 2 bases from J, leaving 11 bases between. CDR3 region: CASVREDTDTQYF. CDR3 bases: TGTGCCAGCGTGCGGGAAGACACAGATACGCAGTATTTT.